The 20 T cell receptor beta chains listed next were all sequenced from one sample in a study of blood T cells in healthy people across ages. A sample-barcoded 5' primer and a J-beta primer mix were used in a second PCR of roughly 6 to 11 cycles. TCRdb re-called the 5' RACE reads with MiXCR, one entry per CDR3 protein. This sample carries 1.5 million to 2 million distinct CDR3 sequences, roughly 28% of them seen once, and the ten largest clones take 6.5% to 8.5%. The specimen sequenced was blood. The receptor set was obtained from a woman in her 30s in good health.

This clonotype appeared a few times. The chain employs TRBV7-2 and TRBJ2-1, with D possibly being TRBD2 (7 bases). V shed 0 bases and J shed 10 bases, with 13 bases lying between them. This CDR3 has 14 residues. The germline V gene encodes CDR1 SGHTA and CDR2 FQGNSA. The CDR3 loop reads CASSLAGGLREQFF. Written as DNA, the CDR3 is TGTGCCAGCAGCTTAGCGGGGGGGCTGAGGGAGCAGTTCTTC.

The chain is built from TRBV19 and TRBJ2-7; 8 bases align to TRBD1. The CDR3 totals 16 residues. V lost 6 bases and J lost 4; bases outside the gene matches: 14. Germline CDR1 reads LNHDA; CDR2 reads SQIVND (reference sequence). The CDR3 is CASSYATGTGGYEQYF. CDR3 nucleotide sequence: TGTGCCAGTAGCTACGCTACCGGGACAGGAGGGTACGAGCAGTACTTC.

The V call is TRBV7-3, the J call TRBJ2-3; D might be TRBD1 or TRBD2, each matching 5 bases. This CDR3 spans 13 amino acids. Between the trimmed V and J ends, which lost 8 bases and 4 bases, there was a span of 13 bases. The germline CDR1 and CDR2 sequences are SGHTA and FQGTGA. Written as DNA, the CDR3 is TGTGCCAGCGCAGGTCTGGGGGCAGATACGCAGTATTTT. Translating gives CASAGLGADTQYF.

The J gene is TRBJ2-1, the V gene TRBV12-3 or TRBV12-4, with a weak D call TRBD2 (7 bases). The germline V and J ends were trimmed by 5 bases and 4 bases, with 15 bases remaining between them. The CDR3 length is 15 residues. The CDR3 reads CASSPPGGQYNEQFF. The CDR3 bases are TGTGCCAGCAGTCCCCCGGGGGGCCAATACAATGAGCAGTTCTTC.

This clonotype appeared a few times. V and J are TRBV10-3 and TRBJ1-2; D perhaps matches TRBD1 (6 bases). Germline values: CDR1 ENHRY, CDR2 SYGVKD. The CDR3 consists of 12 residues. V lost 4 bases and J lost 4, with 7 bases in between. The CDR3 DNA reads as TGTGCCATCAGTGGACAGGCCTATGGCTACACCTTC. Translation: CAISGQAYGYTF.

As regards this clonotype: The germline gene is not matched at one end of the junction; a read error may be the cause. V is TRBV4-1 and J is TRBJ2-1; 9 nucleotides agree with TRBD2. CDR1 and CDR2 from the germline V gene are MGHRA and YSYEKL. The CDR3 runs 20 residues. The CDR3 sequence is CACSQPLGRWAGGPHNEQFF. The CDR3 nucleotides are TGCGCCTGCAGCCAACCCTTGGGACGCTGGGCGGGGGGGCCCCACAATGAGCAGTTCTTC.

The table lists this clonotype with a few counts. This chain connects TRBV20-1 to TRBJ2-3; TRBD2 matches at 14 bases. This CDR3 region has 15 residues. Germline assignment: CDR1 DFQATT and CDR2 SNEGSKA (reference sequence). Losses at the gene ends were 3 bases for V and 5 bases for J; bases not matched to a gene: 4. CDR3 region: CSASGTSGRGDTQYF. The DNA for the CDR3 is TGCAGTGCTAGCGGGACTAGCGGGAGAGGAGATACGCAGTATTTT.

The chain employs TRBV5-4 and TRBJ2-1; weak D call: TRBD1 (5 bases). The CDR3 loop spans 15 amino acids. CDR1 SGHNT and CDR2 YYREEE come from the germline V gene (reference sequence). Trimming took off 4 bases at V and 5 bases at J, with 16 bases between the two ends. In DNA, the CDR3 is TGTGCCAGCAGCCCTAGGACAACTCCTAACAATGAGCAGTTCTTC. Translated, it gives CASSPRTTPNNEQFF.

In this sample, this clonotype turned up many times. The rearrangement links TRBV5-5 to TRBJ1-2; weak D call: TRBD1 (5 bases). Trimming took 5 bases from V and 4 from J, leaving 15 bases between them. CDR3 length equals 14 residues. CDR1 SGHKS and CDR2 YYEKEE come from the germline V gene (reference sequence). In DNA form, the CDR3 reads TGTGCCAGCAGTAAACAACCTGACAGCTATGGCTACACCTTC. Residues: CASSKQPDSYGYTF.

The genes are TRBV30 and TRBJ2-6, with a tentative D call TRBD1 (6 bases). CDR3 length equals 14 residues. Germline CDR1 reads GTSNPN; CDR2 reads SVGIG (reference sequence). The germline V and J ends were trimmed by 4 bases and 0 bases, with 7 bases remaining between them. CDR3 residues: CAWNRVSGANVLTF. The CDR3 DNA reads TGTGCCTGGAACAGGGTCTCTGGGGCCAACGTCCTGACTTTC.

This clonotype was recorded at least ten times. This sequence joins TRBV18 and TRBJ2-7; D might be TRBD1 (5 bases). Germline CDR1 and CDR2: KGHSH and LQKENI. V was clipped by 2 bases and J by 3 bases, with 11 bases between them. The CDR3 covers 14 residues. DNA for the CDR3: TGTGCCAGCTCACCAACGGACAACCGCTACGAGCAGTACTTC. Translated: CASSPTDNRYEQYF.

The gene calls are TRBV9 and TRBJ2-1; D possibly corresponds to TRBD1 (6 bases). V was shortened by 3 bases and J by 2 bases, with 12 bases between the two germline ends. The CDR3 contains 15 residues. The germline CDR1 and CDR2 sequences are SGDLS and YYNGEE. This CDR3 reads CASSGAGEPYNEQFF. In DNA form, the CDR3 reads TGTGCCAGCAGCGGAGCAGGGGAACCCTACAATGAGCAGTTCTTC.

This clonotype was observed a few times. The chain couples TRBV20-1 to TRBJ2-1; TRBD2 aligns across 7 bases. CDR1 is DFQATT and CDR2 is SNEGSKA in the germline V gene (reference sequence). This CDR3 region has 13 residues. The V and J ends lost 5 bases and 6 bases, in that order; junction bases with no gene match: 7. CDR3 loop: CSARSVAGNEQFF. CDR3 coding DNA: TGCAGTGCTCGGTCCGTAGCGGGCAATGAGCAGTTCTTC.

The table lists this clonotype with a few counts. One junction end disagrees with the germline gene, perhaps due to a read error. The chain joins TRBV6-5 to TRBJ2-1, with 7 bases lining up with TRBD2. The CDR3 is 17 amino acids. Germline assignment: CDR1 MNHEY and CDR2 SVGAGI. The CDR3 sequence: CASISHAGAGPYSEQFF. The CDR3 DNA sequence: TGTGCCAGCATTTCTCACGCCGGAGCGGGACCTTACAGTGAGCAGTTCTTC.

A word on this clonotype: Mismatch with germline at one junction end may stem from a read error. The chain is built from TRBV12-3 or TRBV12-4 and TRBJ2-3; possibly TRBD1 for D (5 bases). The CDR3 extends over 13 amino acids. Written as DNA, the CDR3 is TGTGCCGGCAGTTTAGGGGAAGCAGATACGCAGTATTTT. Translating gives CAGSLGEADTQYF.

The CDR3 spells CSARPSGWAYEQYF. The CDR3 region has the DNA TGCAGTGCTAGACCTAGCGGGTGGGCCTACGAGCAGTACTTC. The chain combines TRBV20-1 with TRBJ2-7; 8 nucleotides line up with TRBD2. This CDR3 comprises 14 residues. V gave up 2 bases and J gave up 2 bases; unmatched junction bases: 5. Germline V gene lookup returns CDR1 DFQATT and CDR2 SNEGSKA (reference sequence).

This clonotype was found once. The rearrangement links TRBV9 to TRBJ1-1; D is uncertain. V gave up 2 bases and J gave up 3 bases, with 8 bases separating them. Per the germline V gene, CDR1 is SGDLS and CDR2 is YYNGEE. The CDR3 contains 13 residues. The CDR3 here is CASSVQAHTEAFF. The CDR3 DNA reads as TGTGCCAGCAGCGTCCAGGCGCACACTGAAGCTTTCTTT.

The CDR3 spells CASTRGAGNSPLHF. As DNA, the CDR3 is TGTGCCAGCACCCGGGGAGCCGGAAATTCACCCCTCCACTTT. The V and J genes are TRBV27 and TRBJ1-6; D not resolved. Germline CDR1 MNHEY, CDR2 SMNVEV (reference sequence). The CDR3 runs to 14 residues. V gave up 7 bases and J gave up 7 bases, with 14 bases separating them.

This clonotype was seen a handful of times. This chain links TRBV7-3 with TRBJ1-6; 10 bases align to TRBD1. Per the germline V gene, CDR1 is SGHTA and CDR2 is FQGTGA. The CDR3 length is 23 residues. Trimming took 1 base from V and 15 from J; bases not matched to a gene: 33. The CDR3 protein is CASSLNPRIETGGSLLTYRLLHF. The CDR3, as DNA: TGTGCCAGCAGCTTAAATCCCCGGATAGAGACAGGGGGCTCTCTATTGACCTACCGCCTCCTCCACTTT.

This chain connects TRBV2 to TRBJ2-3; possibly TRBD1 for D (6 bases). The germline V gene has CDR1 SNHLY and CDR2 FYNNEI. The CDR3 runs to 15 residues. Trimming left V 6 bases short and J 0 bases short, with 13 bases between. The CDR3 here is CASSEGVPSTDTQYF. The CDR3 DNA sequence: TGTGCCAGCAGCGAGGGGGTTCCTAGCACAGATACGCAGTATTTT.